Shown below are 30 T cell receptor beta chains from a single sample sequenced in a study of a mutant IDH1 vaccine in newly diagnosed glioma. Clones were sequenced by immunoSEQ multiplex PCR, and TCRdb holds only the in-frame ones, with some missing. The sample has around 30,000 clones, approximately 84% seen once; the top ten hold roughly 8.2%. As to time point: week 23, last vaccination. In the vaccine, a single dose held 300 ug of the mutant IDH1 20-mer peptide, along with topical imiquimod. Their specific antigens are unknown. Material: PBMCs, obtained from a glioma patient whose treatment included an IDH1 peptide vaccine. The source of these receptors is a woman aged 18-30 years with glioma.

The chain employs TRBV6-5 and TRBJ1-2; TRBD1 aligns across 7 bases. Per the germline V gene, CDR1 is MNHEY and CDR2 is SVGAGI. J gave up 6 bases and V 8 bases, and 12 bases lay outside the gene matches. This CDR3 is 14 amino acids long. The CDR3 region is CASFSHQTGDGYTF. In DNA form, the CDR3 reads TGTGCCAGCTTTTCTCACCAAACAGGGGATGGCTACACCTTC.

V is TRBV11-2 and J is TRBJ2-5, with D tentatively TRBD2 (6 bases). Per germline, CDR1 SGHAT and CDR2 FQNNGV. The CDR3 contains 14 residues. V was clipped by 5 bases and J by 3 bases, with 13 bases between them. This CDR3 is CASSPRSSEETQYF. In DNA, the CDR3 is TGTGCCAGCAGCCCAAGGTCTAGCGAAGAGACCCAGTACTTC.

This chain links TRBV10-3 with TRBJ2-3, with TRBD2 as a possible D gene (6 bases). The CDR3 spans 16 residues. V lost 2 bases, J lost 2 bases, and 14 bases lay in between. Per germline, CDR1 ENHRY and CDR2 SYGVKD. CDR3 sequence: CAISEGGPEDTDTQYF. CDR3 coding DNA: TGTGCCATCAGTGAGGGAGGGCCCGAAGACACAGATACGCAGTATTTT.

V and J are TRBV6-5 and TRBJ2-4; D is ambiguous. Germline CDR1 is MNHEY and CDR2 is SVGAGI. The ends were cut back, 8 bases at V and 1 base at J, with 15 bases in the middle. The CDR3 loop spans 15 amino acids. DNA for the CDR3: TGTGCCAGCGCCCCTGATGTTCTGGCCAAAAACATTCAGTACTTC. Amino acid sequence: CASAPDVLAKNIQYF.

This chain uses TRBV4-1 with TRBJ2-1, with a tentative D call TRBD2 (6 bases). V was pared by 2 bases and J by 0 bases, with 14 bases between. CDR1 and CDR2 from the germline V gene are MGHRA and YSYEKL. The CDR3 runs to 17 residues. The CDR3 region is CASSQRLVTISYNEQFF. The CDR3 DNA is TGCGCCAGCAGCCAACGACTAGTAACGATCTCCTACAATGAGCAGTTCTTC.

The chain is built from TRBV21-1 and TRBJ2-3; TRBD1 is the table's D call, not checked against the DNA. TRBV21-1 corresponds to a pseudogene. This CDR3 is 16 amino acids long. The CDR3 coding sequence is TGTGCCAGCAGCGGACGGACAGTACTAAACACAGATACGCAGTATTTT. Its translation is CASSGRTVLNTDTQYF.

This clone occurred once. The chain links TRBV7-2 to TRBJ1-6; the D gene is possibly TRBD1 (5 bases). CDR1 is SGHTA, CDR2 FQGNSA, per germline. V shed 2 bases and J shed 6 bases, with 14 bases lying between them. This CDR3 has 16 amino acids. CDR3 nucleotides: TGTGCCAGCAGCTTAAATAGTCGGGGCGGTAATTCACCCCTCCACTTT. Its translation is CASSLNSRGGNSPLHF.

This clone came up a few times. The chain couples TRBV19 to TRBJ1-5, with a tentative D call TRBD1 (5 bases). The CDR3 runs to 13 residues. V was trimmed by 4 bases and J by 2 bases, leaving 6 bases between them. Germline CDR1 and CDR2: LNHDA and SQIVND (reference sequence). The CDR3 region is CASSRGGNQPQHF. The CDR3 nucleotides are TGTGCCAGTAGTAGAGGGGGCAATCAGCCCCAGCATTTT.

The chain links TRBV19 to TRBJ1-1; D is unclear. V was pared by 8 bases and J by 2 bases, with 15 bases between. The CDR3 contains 14 residues. CDR1 LNHDA and CDR2 SQIVND come from the germline V gene (reference sequence). The CDR3 DNA reads as TGTGCCAGTTCCCCTAGGCGGGTTAACACTGAAGCTTTCTTT. Translating gives CASSPRRVNTEAFF.

The genes are TRBV30 and TRBJ1-6; perhaps TRBD1 as D (6 bases). Trimming took off 1 base at V and 0 bases at J, with 19 bases between the two ends. The CDR3 spans 19 residues. Germline values: CDR1 GTSNPN, CDR2 SVGIG (reference sequence). The CDR3 sequence: CAWSGQGNFPSSYNSPLHF. The CDR3 DNA is TGTGCCTGGAGTGGCCAGGGGAACTTTCCGAGCTCCTATAATTCACCCCTCCACTTT.

A single count supports this clone. This rearrangement joins TRBV10-3 to TRBJ2-7; the D gene is possibly TRBD2 (8 bases). CDR3 size: 15 residues. The germline gives CDR1 ENHRY, CDR2 SYGVKD. V shed 4 bases and J shed 3 bases, with 16 bases lying between them. This CDR3 is CAISVGGDRFYEQYF. CDR3 nucleotides: TGTGCCATCAGTGTCGGGGGGGACAGATTCTACGAGCAGTACTTC.

The genes are TRBV6-6 and TRBJ2-1, with 10 bases lining up with TRBD2. Germline CDR1 MNHNY, CDR2 SVGAGI (reference sequence). CDR3 size: 14 residues. With V trimmed by 6 bases and J by 5 bases, 4 bases remained unmatched. The CDR3 sequence is CASSAGLADNEQFF. Written as DNA, the CDR3 is TGTGCCAGCAGCGCTGGACTAGCGGACAATGAGCAGTTCTTC.

The chain combines TRBV27 with TRBJ1-6, with D possibly matching TRBD1 (6 bases). The germline gives CDR1 MNHEY, CDR2 SMNVEV (reference sequence). Trimming took off 3 bases at V and 5 bases at J, with 11 bases between the two ends. The CDR3 consists of 15 residues. The CDR3 loop is CASSFSRTDNSPLHF. CDR3 nucleotides: TGTGCCAGCAGTTTTTCCCGGACAGATAATTCACCCCTCCACTTT.

This sequence joins TRBV4-3 and TRBJ2-1; 7 nucleotides match TRBD1. J gave up 6 bases and V 5 bases, and 4 bases lay outside the gene matches. The CDR3 covers 13 residues. Germline values: CDR1 LGHNA, CDR2 YSLEER. The chain's CDR3 is CASSSTGANEQFF. In DNA form, the CDR3 reads TGCGCCAGCAGCTCAACAGGGGCCAATGAGCAGTTCTTC.

J is TRBJ1-1 and V is TRBV5-1, with D maybe TRBD1 (6 bases). Per germline, CDR1 SGHRS and CDR2 YFSETQ. V shed 1 base and J shed 5 bases, with 12 bases lying between them. The CDR3 covers 14 residues. The CDR3 bases are TGCGCCAGCAGCTTGATGGGGGCGGTTACTGAAGCTTTCTTT. It is translated as CASSLMGAVTEAFF.

In its sample, this clone is medium-sized (0.01 to 0.1%). The chain combines TRBV7-9 with TRBJ2-1; no reliable D call. V was shortened by 5 bases and J by 6 bases, with 8 bases between the two germline ends. CDR1 is SEHNR, CDR2 FQNEAQ, per germline (reference sequence). The CDR3 has 12 residues. The CDR3 loop is CASSGDGNEQFF. The CDR3 nucleotides are TGTGCCAGCAGCGGAGACGGCAATGAGCAGTTCTTC.

This clone occurred once. The rearrangement links TRBV11-3 to TRBJ2-5; D ambiguous. The CDR3 is 12 amino acids. V was clipped by 5 bases and J by 5 bases, with 9 bases between them. The germline V gene has CDR1 SGHNT and CDR2 YENEEA. The CDR3: CASSRLTETQYF. Written as DNA, the CDR3 is TGTGCCAGCAGCCGTCTAACCGAGACCCAGTACTTC.

The chain couples TRBV5-6 to TRBJ2-1; unclear D gene. Germline V CDR1 and CDR2: SGHDT, YYEEEE. CDR3 length: 15 residues. V was trimmed by 0 bases and J by 7 bases, leaving 14 bases between them. The CDR3 loop reads CASSLGWGITNEQFF. Written as DNA, the CDR3 is TGTGCCAGCAGCTTGGGTTGGGGTATTACGAATGAGCAGTTCTTC.

This chain connects TRBV28 to TRBJ1-2, with unresolved D. Germline V CDR1 and CDR2: MDHEN, SYDVKM. The CDR3 consists of 12 residues. V lost 3 bases and J 2 bases, leaving 4 bases between the germline ends. The CDR3: CASSFGNYGYTF. In DNA, the CDR3 is TGTGCCAGCAGTTTTGGCAACTATGGCTACACCTTC.

V and J are TRBV2 and TRBJ2-3, with 7 positions matching TRBD2. This CDR3 contains 14 residues. Germline V gives CDR1 SNHLY, CDR2 FYNNEI. After removal of 7 bases from V and 5 bases from J, the junction contained 9 bases not matched to a gene. The CDR3 bases are TGTGCCAGCACTCCGGGGGGAGGCGGAGATACGCAGTATTTT. Amino acid sequence: CASTPGGGGDTQYF.

This chain joins TRBV9 and TRBJ2-1; D may be TRBD1 (5 bases). V gave up 0 bases and J gave up 0 bases, with 7 bases separating them. There are 15 residues in the CDR3. The germline gives CDR1 SGDLS, CDR2 YYNGEE. Written as DNA, the CDR3 is TGTGCCAGCAGCGTAGGGCAGGGCTCCTACAATGAGCAGTTCTTC. Residues: CASSVGQGSYNEQFF.

This chain joins TRBV28 and TRBJ2-7; 8 bases match TRBD1. V lost 6 bases to trimming and J lost 2 bases; unmatched junction nucleotides: 9. The CDR3 is made up of 15 amino acids. Germline V lookup: CDR1 MDHEN, CDR2 SYDVKM. In nucleotides, the CDR3 is TGTGCCAGCAGCCGCCCGGGACAGGCGACCTACGAGCAGTACTTC. Encoded protein: CASSRPGQATYEQYF.

In this sample, this clone turned up once. The J gene is TRBJ1-2, the V gene TRBV2; the D gene is possibly TRBD1 (6 bases). Trimming removed 9 bases from V and 8 bases from J, with 10 bases in between. The CDR3 has 10 amino acids. Germline V CDR1 and CDR2: SNHLY, FYNNEI. In nucleotides, the CDR3 is TGTGCCAGGAGACAGGTGGGCTACACCTTC. Translating it yields CARRQVGYTF.

For the CDR3, the DNA is TGTGCCAGCAGTTTTCGGACCATTGAAGCTTTCTTT. Translated: CASSFRTIEAFF. The J gene is TRBJ1-1, the V gene TRBV28; the D is unclear. The CDR3 sequence is 12 residues long. The germline CDR1 and CDR2 sequences are MDHEN and SYDVKM. Trimming took off 3 bases at V and 7 bases at J, with 9 bases between the two ends.

The table lists this clone with a count of one. The rearrangement links TRBV5-4 to TRBJ2-6; no definite D call. The CDR3 loop spans 14 amino acids. Germline CDR1 is SGHNT and CDR2 is YYREEE (reference sequence). V lost 3 bases, J lost 0 bases, and 4 bases lay in between. The chain's CDR3 is CASSYSSGANVLTF. In DNA, the CDR3 is TGTGCCAGCAGCTACAGCTCTGGGGCCAACGTCCTGACTTTC.

This clone was detected a few times. This chain joins TRBV2 and TRBJ1-6; a possible D gene is TRBD1 (6 bases). The CDR3 is 15 amino acids. Germline loops: CDR1 SNHLY, CDR2 FYNNEI. The ends were cut back, 6 bases at V and 8 bases at J, with 17 bases in the middle. CDR3 bases: TGTGCCAGCAGGACCTCACAGGGAGGTGATTCACCCCTCCACTTT. Amino acid sequence: CASRTSQGGDSPLHF.

The rearrangement links TRBV9 to TRBJ2-2, with 11 bases identical to TRBD1. The CDR3 is made up of 17 amino acids. Germline V gene lookup returns CDR1 SGDLS and CDR2 YYNGEE. The V segment lost 1 base and the J segment 4 bases; nucleotides outside the gene matches: 6. The CDR3: CASSVSGQGARTGELFF. CDR3 nucleotides: TGTGCCAGCAGCGTATCAGGACAGGGGGCGCGCACCGGGGAGCTGTTTTTT.

The chain is built from TRBV19 and TRBJ1-4; 8 bases are a match to TRBD1. This CDR3 spans 14 amino acids. After removal of 5 bases from V and 8 bases from J, the junction contained 7 bases not matched to a gene. CDR1 LNHDA and CDR2 SQIVND come from the germline V gene (reference sequence). Here the CDR3 DNA reads TGTGCCAGTAGTGGGCAGGGGGCAGGGGAAAAACTGTTTTTT. It codes for CASSGQGAGEKLFF.

The chain joins TRBV10-3 to TRBJ2-3, with 8 positions matching TRBD2. The CDR3 runs to 17 residues. The germline CDR1 and CDR2 sequences are ENHRY and SYGVKD. The V and J ends lost 10 bases and 2 bases, in that order; junction bases with no gene match: 17. The CDR3 protein is CATRGAAGEGYTDTQYF. The CDR3 nucleotides read TGTGCCACCCGAGGAGCAGCGGGAGAGGGTTACACAGATACGCAGTATTTT.

J is TRBJ2-3 and V is TRBV7-3, with 8 bases lining up with TRBD2. CDR1 and CDR2 from the germline V gene are SGHTA and FQGTGA. Trimming at V came to 4 bases and at J to 0 bases, leaving 9 bases not matched to a gene. There are 17 residues in the CDR3. In DNA, the CDR3 is TGTGCCAGCAGCTCCCGGGCTTCTAGCGGGAGCACAGATACGCAGTATTTT. Amino acid sequence: CASSSRASSGSTDTQYF.